Described below is a single TCR beta chain sequence and its context. The antigen is undetermined. The TCR beta cDNA libraries contained unique molecular identifiers. From the PCR reads, TCRdb called clonotypes with MiXCR, one entry per CDR3 protein. Of a few hundred thousand distinct CDR3 sequences in the sample, less than 40% were seen once. The data derive from a study of post-analysis software for immune sequencing data. Germline lookup yields CDR1 DFQATT and CDR2 SNEGSKA (reference sequence). The CDR3 totals 15 residues. The germline V and J ends were trimmed by 3 bases and 0 bases, with 14 bases remaining between them. Study-level results: Controls showed lower frequencies than patients for five or six TRBV segments, and TRBV5-6, TRBV5-1 and TRBV20-1 were among these.

This TCR was recovered from a girl aged 10-17 years with multiple sclerosis. Material: blood. The chain carries TRBV20-1 and TRBJ1-1, with D perhaps TRBD1 (5 bases). In DNA, the CDR3 is TGCAGTGCTAGCCCTGACAGCCTCATGAACACTGAAGCTTTCTTT. Translated, it gives CSASPDSLMNTEAFF.